This record looks at one TCR beta chain sequence and its context. This CDR3 has 14 amino acids. One entry per CDR3 protein, without DNA, is what TCRdb gives after re-calling the 5' RACE reads. The sample spans about 210,000 distinct CDR3 sequences; the ten largest clones claim around 1.5%. The sample comes from a study of monozygotic twins with inflammatory bowel disease. This TCR came from a human donor with ulcerative colitis or Crohn's disease, or a healthy co-twin of an affected twin (not recorded which). Sample: blood. The chain is built from TRBV12-3 or TRBV12-4 and TRBJ2-5; TCRdb's assignment of TRBD1 cannot be checked, as there is no DNA. The CDR3 is CASSLGGGVGTQYF.